The sample holds one count of the clone carrying this T cell receptor (beta chain). Its antigen is unidentified. The data were obtained in a study of cytomegalovirus exposure and HLA in healthy donors. The V gene end was trimmed by 3 bases and the J gene end by 5 bases; junction bases not matched to a gene: 6. The CDR3 length is 15 residues. Germline loops: CDR1 MGHDK, CDR2 SYGVNS. The PCR contained 60 Vbeta and 13 Jbeta primers. The repertoire was sequenced with immunoSEQ multiplex PCR; TCRdb's copy has only in-frame clones and lacks some. The table has roughly 150,000 clones, almost 80% seen once. Study-wide points: Upon later analysis, TCR association rates were observed to vary by HLA locus, being highest for DRB1 and lowest for HLA-C. According to reports, the classifier identified cytomegalovirus status with high specificity and sensitivity.

The chain is built from TRBV25-1 and TRBJ2-5; 10 positions agree with TRBD2. The source is a male donor in good health and CMV-seronegative. The sequenced material came from PBMCs. CDR3 coding DNA: TGTGCCAGCAGTGAGGTAGCGGGGGGCTGGGAGACCCAGTACTTC. This sequence encodes CASSEVAGGWETQYF. The variable domain in full, with the rest retrieved from reference TRBV25-1 and TRBJ2-5, is EADIYQTPRYLVIGTGKKITLECSQTMGHDKMYWYQQDPGMELHLIHYSYGVNSTEKGDLSSESTVSRIRTEHFPLTLESARPSHTSQYLCASSEVAGGWETQYFGPGTRLLVL.